This T cell receptor beta chain was captured in a study of cytomegalovirus exposure and HLA in healthy donors. Regarding the study as a whole: It was shown in a later analysis that HLA-associated TCR beta chains were more clonally expanded than other, equally common chains. Presence/absence analyses assumed roughly uniform sequencing depth across donors. In an earlier analysis, most TCR beta V segments were productive about 87% or about 30% of the time. Per published accounts, TCR beta sequences correctly predicted the HLA-A and HLA-B alleles of most subjects.

Losses at the gene ends were 4 bases for V and 3 bases for J; bases not matched to a gene: 11. The CDR3 runs to 16 residues. Germline-derived CDR1 and CDR2 are MDHEN and SYDVKM. Remarks on this clone: Its antigen is not known.

13 Jbeta primers and 60 Vbeta primers were used for the PCR. Clones were read by immunoSEQ multiplex PCR, and TCRdb kept only the in-frame ones, dropping some. There are 150,000 or so clones in the sample; approximately 80% occur only once, and more than 10% lies in the top ten. The chain recombines TRBV28 with TRBJ2-7; 8 nucleotides match TRBD2. The source material was PBMCs. The source is a man aged 35-49 years in good health and CMV-seropositive. DNA of the CDR3: TGTGCCAGCAGTTGGGGGAGCGGGAGTGTACGCTACGAGCAGTACTTC. Protein: CASSWGSGSVRYEQYF.